This is a list of T cell receptor beta chains from one sample in a study of OX40 agonist ivuxolimab in advanced cancers. TCRdb's copy holds only in-frame clones and misses some; the assay was immunoSEQ multiplex PCR. Here the sample spans 95,000 to 150,000 clones, 92% being singletons. The specimen was CD4+ or CD8+ T cells sorted from blood, collected in a trial of the OX40 agonist ivuxolimab. These receptors all stem from an adult with an advanced solid tumor such as melanoma, head and neck, liver or kidney cancer. CDR3s include the opening cysteine and the closing phenylalanine or tryptophan. The D gene is left open where the match is weak. Rows may omit the clone size; those that give it use once, few, many or a size class.

clone_size,v_call,j_call,d_call,cdr3_nt,cdr3_aa
.,TRBV6-6,TRBJ2-7,TRBD2,TGTGCCAGCAAAGGTCCTAGCGGGTTCTACGAGCAGTACTTC,CASKGPSGFYEQYF
.,TRBV9,TRBJ1-1,.,TGTGCCAGCAGCGTAGGGACCTCGGCGAACACTGAAGCTTTCTTT,CASSVGTSANTEAFF
.,TRBV4-3,TRBJ1-2,.,TGCGCCAGCAGCTCCGCACAGGCGAACTATGGCTACACCTTC,CASSSAQANYGYTF
.,TRBV9,TRBJ1-2,.,TGTGCCAGCAGCGTAGAACAGGACCACGGCTACACCTTC,CASSVEQDHGYTF
once,TRBV28,TRBJ1-1,.,TGTGCCAGCAGGAGGGAGGGGTTAAACACTGAAGCTTTCTTT,CASRREGLNTEAFF
.,TRBV15,TRBJ2-1,.,TGTGCCACCAGCAGAGATTGGAGGGGCAGCCTTGGGAATGAGCAGTTCTTC,CATSRDWRGSLGNEQFF
.,TRBV5-1,TRBJ1-1,.,TGCGCCAGCAGCTTGGGATCCAGGGACACTGAAGCTTTCTTT,CASSLGSRDTEAFF
.,TRBV19,TRBJ2-7,.,TGTGCCAGCCCTACCTACGAGCAGTACTTC,CASPTYEQYF
.,TRBV4-3,TRBJ2-7,.,TGCGCCAGCAGCCAAGATCGTAAGACAGCATCGAGAGAGCAGTACTTC,CASSQDRKTASREQYF
.,TRBV7-3,TRBJ2-2,.,TGTGCCAGCAGCGTACAGCCATACCCCCCCCCGAACACCGGGGAGCTGTTTTTT,CASSVQPYPPPNTGELFF
.,TRBV7-9,TRBJ1-5,TRBD1,TGTGCCAGCAGCCGCCAGCAAGGGACAGGGGGCAATCAGCCCCAGCATTTT,CASSRQQGTGGNQPQHF
.,TRBV30,TRBJ2-4,.,TGTGCCTGGAGTGTAATATTGAACATTCAGTACTTC,CAWSVILNIQYF
.,TRBV2,TRBJ2-7,.,TGTGCCAGCAGTGGAAAGGGGCAGCTGGTCTCCTACGAGCAGTACTTC,CASSGKGQLVSYEQYF
.,TRBV9,TRBJ2-7,.,TGTGCCAGCAGCCCTCAGGGGGGAACGGCTTACGAGCAGTACTTC,CASSPQGGTAYEQYF